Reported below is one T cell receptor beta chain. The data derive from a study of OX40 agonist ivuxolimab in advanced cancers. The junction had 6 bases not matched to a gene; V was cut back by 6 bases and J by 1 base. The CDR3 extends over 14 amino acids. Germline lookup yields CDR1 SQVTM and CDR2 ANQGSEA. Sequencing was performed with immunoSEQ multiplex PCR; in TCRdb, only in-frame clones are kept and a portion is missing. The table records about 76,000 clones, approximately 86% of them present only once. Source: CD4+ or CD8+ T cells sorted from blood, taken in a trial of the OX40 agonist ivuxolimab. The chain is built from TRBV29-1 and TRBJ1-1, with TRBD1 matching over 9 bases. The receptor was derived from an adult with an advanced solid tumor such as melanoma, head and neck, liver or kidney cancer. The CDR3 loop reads CSVWETGGNTEAFF. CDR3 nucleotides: TGCAGCGTCTGGGAGACAGGGGGGAACACTGAAGCTTTCTTT.